Listed here is a single T cell receptor (beta chain). Its specificity is unknown. From germline, CDR1 is LNHDA and CDR2 SQIVND (reference sequence). The V end was cut by 5 bases, the J end by 8 bases, with 9 bases between. CDR3 length equals 11 residues. These data are taken from a study of OX40 agonist ivuxolimab in advanced cancers. Study information: One patient with hepatocellular carcinoma and two with cutaneous melanoma, three in all, had partial responses.

Study conclusions and caveats: Expansion of clones was among the lowest in partial responders at 0.1-3.0 mg/kg. Normalized expansion of T-cell clones was also low for some nonresponders. Among expanded peripheral T cells, antigen specificity went undetermined.

The assay was immunoSEQ multiplex PCR, and TCRdb's table has in-frame clones only and misses some. Among about 56,000 clones listed, roughly 82% were seen once. The source was CD4+ or CD8+ T cells sorted from blood, collected in a trial of the OX40 agonist ivuxolimab. This TCR came from an adult with an advanced solid tumor such as melanoma, head and neck, liver or kidney cancer. V and J are TRBV19 and TRBJ1-2; D is possibly TRBD1 (5 bases). The CDR3: CASSPGTGYTF. The CDR3 coding sequence is TGTGCCAGTAGTCCAGGGACGGGCTACACCTTC.